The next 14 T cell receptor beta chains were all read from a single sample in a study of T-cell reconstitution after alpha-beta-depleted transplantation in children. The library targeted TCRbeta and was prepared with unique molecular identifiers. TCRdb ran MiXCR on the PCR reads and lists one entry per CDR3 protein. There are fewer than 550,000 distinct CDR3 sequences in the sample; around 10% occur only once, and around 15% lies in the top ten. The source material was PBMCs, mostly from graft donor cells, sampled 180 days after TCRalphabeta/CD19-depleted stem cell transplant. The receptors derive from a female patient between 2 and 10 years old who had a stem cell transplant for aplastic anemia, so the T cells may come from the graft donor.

The CDR3 spells CASSLVTSGTSTDTQYF. In DNA form, the CDR3 reads TGTGCCAGCAGCTTAGTGACTAGCGGGACTAGCACAGATACGCAGTATTTT. V gene TRBV7-6 combines with J gene TRBJ2-3; 11 nucleotides align to TRBD2. The CDR3 totals 17 residues. The ends lost 1 base at V and 0 bases at J; junction bases unmatched: 3. The V gene's germline CDR1 is SGHVS and CDR2 FNYEAQ. Looking up the rest from reference TRBV7-6 and TRBJ2-3 gives the full variable domain: GAGVSQSPRYKVTKRGQDVALRCDPISGHVSLYWYRQALGQGPEFLTYFNYEAQQDKSGLPNDRFSAERPEGSISTLTIQRTEQRDSAMYRCASSLVTSGTSTDTQYFGPGTRLTVL.

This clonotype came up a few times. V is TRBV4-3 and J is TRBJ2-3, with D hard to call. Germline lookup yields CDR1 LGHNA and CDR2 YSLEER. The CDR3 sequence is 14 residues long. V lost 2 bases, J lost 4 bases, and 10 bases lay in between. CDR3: CASSQRASPDTQYF. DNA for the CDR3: TGCGCCAGCAGCCAAAGGGCAAGCCCAGATACGCAGTATTTT.

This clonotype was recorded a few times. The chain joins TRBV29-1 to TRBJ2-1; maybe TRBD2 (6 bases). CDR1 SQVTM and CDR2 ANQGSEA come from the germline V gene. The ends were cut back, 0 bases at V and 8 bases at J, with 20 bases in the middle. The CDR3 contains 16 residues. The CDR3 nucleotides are TGCAGCGTTGAAGAAGGCTGGCTCGGGGGATTTGATGAGCAGTTCTTC. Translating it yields CSVEEGWLGGFDEQFF.

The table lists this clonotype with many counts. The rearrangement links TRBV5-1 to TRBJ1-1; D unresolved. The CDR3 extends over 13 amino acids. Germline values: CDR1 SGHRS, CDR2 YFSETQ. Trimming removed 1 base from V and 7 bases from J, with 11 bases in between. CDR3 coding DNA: TGCGCCAGCAGCTTGTCGGAGAGTGGTGAAGCTTTCTTT. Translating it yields CASSLSESGEAFF.

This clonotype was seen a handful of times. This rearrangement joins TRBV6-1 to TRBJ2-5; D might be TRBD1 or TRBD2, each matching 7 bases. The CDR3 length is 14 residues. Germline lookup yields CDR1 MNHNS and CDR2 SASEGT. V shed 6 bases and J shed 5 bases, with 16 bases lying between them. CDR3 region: CASSGQAGEETQYF. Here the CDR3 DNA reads TGTGCCAGCAGCGGACAGGCGGGGGAGGAGACCCAGTACTTC.

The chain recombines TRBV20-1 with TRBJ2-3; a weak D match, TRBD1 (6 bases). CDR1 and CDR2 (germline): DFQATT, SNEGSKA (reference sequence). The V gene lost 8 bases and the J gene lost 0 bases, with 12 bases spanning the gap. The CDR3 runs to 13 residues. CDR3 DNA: TGCAGTACAGTCAGGGGAAGCACAGATACGCAGTATTTT. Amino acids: CSTVRGSTDTQYF.

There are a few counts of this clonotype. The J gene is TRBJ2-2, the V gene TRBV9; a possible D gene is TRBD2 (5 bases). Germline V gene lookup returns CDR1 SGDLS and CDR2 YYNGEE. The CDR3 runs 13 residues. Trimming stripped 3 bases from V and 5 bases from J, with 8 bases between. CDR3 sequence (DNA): TGTGCCAGCAGCGCGGACTTGACCGGGGAGCTGTTTTTT. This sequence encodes CASSADLTGELFF. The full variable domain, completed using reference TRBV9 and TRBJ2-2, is DSGVTQTPKHLITATGQRVTLRCSPRSGDLSVYWYQQSLDQGLQFLIQYYNGEERAKGNILERFSAQQFPDLHSELNLSSLELGDSALYFCASSADLTGELFFGEGSRLTVL.

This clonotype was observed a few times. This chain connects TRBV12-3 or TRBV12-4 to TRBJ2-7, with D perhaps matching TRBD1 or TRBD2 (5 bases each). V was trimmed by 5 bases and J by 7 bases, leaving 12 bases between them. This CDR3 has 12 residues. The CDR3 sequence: CASSDGWGEQYV. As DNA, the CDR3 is TGTGCCAGCAGTGACGGGTGGGGGGAGCAGTACGTC.

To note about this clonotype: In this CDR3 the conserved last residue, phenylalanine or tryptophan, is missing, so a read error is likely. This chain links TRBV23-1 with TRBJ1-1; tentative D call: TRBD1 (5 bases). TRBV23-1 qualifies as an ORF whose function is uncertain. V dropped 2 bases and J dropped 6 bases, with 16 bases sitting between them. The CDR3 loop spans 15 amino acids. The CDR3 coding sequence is TGCGCCAGCAGTCAAACATCGAGACAGCGCGCTGAAGCTTTCTCT. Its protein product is CASSQTSRQRAEAFS.

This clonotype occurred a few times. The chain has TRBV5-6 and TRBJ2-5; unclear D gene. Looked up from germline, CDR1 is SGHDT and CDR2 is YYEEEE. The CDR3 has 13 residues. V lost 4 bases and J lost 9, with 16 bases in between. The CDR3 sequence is CASSPTPFTAQYF. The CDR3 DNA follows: TGTGCCAGCAGCCCGACACCTTTCACGGCCCAGTACTTC.

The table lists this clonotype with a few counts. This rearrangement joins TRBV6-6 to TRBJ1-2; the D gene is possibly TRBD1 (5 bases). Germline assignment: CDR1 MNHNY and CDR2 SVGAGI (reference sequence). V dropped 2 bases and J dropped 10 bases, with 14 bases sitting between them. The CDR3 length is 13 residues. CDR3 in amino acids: CASSYRQGAAYTF. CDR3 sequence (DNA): TGTGCCAGCAGTTACAGGCAGGGCGCTGCCTACACCTTC.

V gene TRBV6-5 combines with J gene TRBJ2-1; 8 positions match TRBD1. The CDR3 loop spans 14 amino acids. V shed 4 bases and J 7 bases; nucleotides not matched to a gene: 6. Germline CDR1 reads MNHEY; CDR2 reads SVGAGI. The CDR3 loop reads CASSSRTGRNEQFF. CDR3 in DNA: TGTGCCAGCAGTTCGAGGACAGGGAGGAATGAGCAGTTCTTC.

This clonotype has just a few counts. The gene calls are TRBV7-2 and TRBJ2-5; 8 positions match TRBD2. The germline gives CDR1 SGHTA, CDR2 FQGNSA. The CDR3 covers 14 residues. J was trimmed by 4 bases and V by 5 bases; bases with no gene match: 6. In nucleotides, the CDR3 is TGTGCCAGCAGCCCTAGGCTAGCGGGAGAGACCCAGTACTTC. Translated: CASSPRLAGETQYF.

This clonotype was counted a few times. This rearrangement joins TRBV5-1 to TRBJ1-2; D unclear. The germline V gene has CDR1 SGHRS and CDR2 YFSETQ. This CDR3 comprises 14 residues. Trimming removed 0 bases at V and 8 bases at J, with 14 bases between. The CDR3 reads CASSLEMVPAGYTF. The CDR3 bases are TGCGCCAGCAGCTTGGAGATGGTACCGGCGGGCTACACCTTC.